One and the same sample provided the 13 T cell receptor beta chains below, sequenced in a study of CD8 T cells in Susac syndrome. An input of roughly 0.45 to 1 ug of RNA was subjected to reverse transcription using random hexamers. TCRdb redid the calling of the immunoSEQ multiplex PCR reads with MiXCR, one entry per CDR3 protein. The data contain around 170,000 distinct CDR3 sequences, nearly 97% of them singletons. Material for sequencing was CD4+ T cells from PBMCs. All receptors derive from a human donor with Susac syndrome.

The chain is built from TRBV5-1 and TRBJ2-6; D gene unclear. Germline CDR1 SGHRS, CDR2 YFSETQ. The CDR3 totals 14 residues. The V end was cut by 5 bases, the J end by 0 bases, with 6 bases between. CDR3 amino acids: CASREFSGANVLTF. The CDR3 bases are TGCGCCAGCAGGGAATTCTCTGGGGCCAACGTCCTGACTTTC. The full variable domain, its missing parts supplied by reference TRBV5-1 and TRBJ2-6, is KAGVTQTPRYLIKTRGQQVTLSCSPISGHRSVSWYQQTPGQGLQFLFEYFSETQRNKGNFPGRFSGRQFSNSRSEMNVSTLELGDSALYLCASREFSGANVLTFGAGSRLTVL.

This clonotype has only a few counts. The gene calls are TRBV12-3 or TRBV12-4 and TRBJ2-1; D gene uncertain. There are 14 residues in the CDR3. The V gene lost 2 bases and the J gene lost 0 bases, with 5 bases spanning the gap. DNA for the CDR3: TGTGCCAGCAGTTTATTGAGCTCCTACAATGAGCAGTTCTTC. Its protein is CASSLLSSYNEQFF.

The V gene is TRBV12-3 or TRBV12-4, the J gene TRBJ1-2; 7 positions match TRBD1. Unmatched junction bases numbered 11, after V lost 6 bases and J lost 4 bases. The CDR3 is 15 residues long. CDR3 sequence reads: CASRVTGMITYGYTF. In DNA form, the CDR3 reads TGTGCCAGCAGGGTGACAGGGATGATTACCTATGGCTACACCTTC.

The gene calls are TRBV14 and TRBJ2-3, with a tentative D call TRBD1 (6 bases). Germline lookup yields CDR1 SGHDN and CDR2 FVKESK. The CDR3 spans 13 residues. The V end was cut by 6 bases, the J end by 9 bases, with 16 bases between. The CDR3 region is CASSGKQGITQYF. CDR3 nucleotides: TGTGCCAGCAGTGGGAAACAGGGTATCACGCAGTATTTT.

The chain employs TRBV29-1 and TRBJ2-2; D is unclear. Germline V gene lookup returns CDR1 SQVTM and CDR2 ANQGSEA. With 4 bases removed from V and 7 bases from J, the gap between germline ends came to 13 bases. The CDR3 has 13 residues. CDR3 DNA sequence: TGCAGCGTTGTACTCCTCCCGTTCGGGGAGCTGTTTTTT. It specifies CSVVLLPFGELFF.

This clonotype is a singleton in its sample. V is TRBV5-1 and J is TRBJ2-2; tentative D call: TRBD1 (6 bases). The length of the CDR3 is 15 residues. V was clipped by 3 bases and J by 6 bases, with 15 bases between them. Germline CDR1 reads SGHRS; CDR2 reads YFSETQ. CDR3 sequence reads: CASSSFTGNPGELFF. As DNA, the CDR3 is TGCGCCAGCAGCTCCTTTACAGGGAATCCCGGGGAGCTGTTTTTT.

This chain joins TRBV28 and TRBJ2-7; D possibly corresponds to TRBD1 (5 bases). V dropped 2 bases and J dropped 0 bases, with 17 bases sitting between them. There are 17 residues in the CDR3. Looked up from germline, CDR1 is MDHEN and CDR2 is SYDVKM. CDR3 in DNA: TGTGCCAGCAGTTTAGGTCCTAAGGGGCGCTTCTCCTACGAGCAGTACTTC. It translates to CASSLGPKGRFSYEQYF.

The gene calls are TRBV9 and TRBJ1-6; TRBD1 might be the D (5 bases). Trimming removed 0 bases at V and 11 bases at J, with 12 bases between. Germline V gives CDR1 SGDLS, CDR2 YYNGEE. The CDR3 is 14 residues long. This CDR3 reads CASSVVGDGAPLHF. CDR3 coding DNA: TGTGCCAGCAGCGTAGTAGGGGACGGGGCACCCCTCCACTTT.

CDR3 region: CASSSGQVEYEQYF. The DNA of the CDR3 is TGTGCCAGCAGCTCCGGACAGGTGGAATACGAGCAGTACTTC. The chain combines TRBV7-8 with TRBJ2-7; TRBD1 agrees at 7 bases. V lost 4 bases to trimming and J lost 4 bases; unmatched junction nucleotides: 7. Germline CDR1 SGHVS, CDR2 FQNEAQ. The CDR3 consists of 14 residues.

This sequence joins TRBV30 and TRBJ2-7; no clear D. Trimming left V 1 base short and J 3 bases short, with 7 bases between. Germline V gene lookup returns CDR1 GTSNPN and CDR2 SVGIG (reference sequence). The CDR3 consists of 12 residues. Here the CDR3 reads CAWSDRFYEQYF. The CDR3 DNA reads as TGTGCCTGGAGTGATCGGTTCTACGAGCAGTACTTC.

The chain recombines TRBV12-3 or TRBV12-4 with TRBJ2-3, with 7 positions matching TRBD2. The CDR3 has 14 residues. V shed 1 base, J shed 6 bases, and the junction held 4 bases outside the gene matches. The CDR3 reads CASSLGSGGDTQYF. The DNA for the CDR3 is TGTGCCAGCAGTTTAGGTTCCGGGGGGGATACGCAGTATTTT.

The rearrangement uses TRBV7-2 and TRBJ1-2; the D is unclear. The CDR3 runs to 13 residues. Germline-derived CDR1 and CDR2 are SGHTA and FQGNSA. With 4 bases removed from V and 3 bases from J, the gap between germline ends came to 9 bases. CDR3 protein: CASSSRVDYGYTF. The CDR3 nucleotides read TGTGCCAGCAGCTCCAGAGTAGACTATGGCTACACCTTC.

This sequence joins TRBV20-1 and TRBJ1-2, with D perhaps TRBD1 (5 bases). CDR3 length: 12 amino acids. Per the germline V gene, CDR1 is DFQATT and CDR2 is SNEGSKA (reference sequence). Trimming removed 6 bases at V and 7 bases at J, with 15 bases between. CDR3 nucleotide sequence: TGCAGTGCCACCAGGAGGGGACCTGGCTACACCTTC. Translation: CSATRRGPGYTF.